The 30 T cell receptor beta chains reported below all come from one sample, sequenced in a study of CD8+ T cells in alopecia areata. RNA extraction was followed by reverse transcription into cDNA, which acted as the sequencing template. Clones were sequenced by immunoSEQ multiplex PCR, and TCRdb holds only the in-frame ones, with some missing. This sample carries around 200,000 clones, about 53% of them seen once, and the ten largest clones take about 10%. Stated treatment: oral pan-JAK inhibitor, 5-10 mg twice daily. This specimen consisted of CD8+ T cells sorted from blood, obtained at week 24, from a patient treated with tofacitinib. All receptors come from a human donor with alopecia areata.

The rearrangement joins TRBV25-1 to TRBJ1-1; 8 bases match TRBD1. This CDR3 spans 14 amino acids. Germline V lookup: CDR1 MGHDK, CDR2 SYGVNS. The trim removed 9 bases at V and 1 base at J, leaving 7 bases unmatched. CDR3: CARTGAIKNTEAFF. DNA for the CDR3: TGTGCCAGGACAGGGGCCATAAAGAACACTGAAGCTTTCTTT.

This clone has a handful of counts. The chain recombines TRBV14 with TRBJ2-7, with D possibly TRBD1 on 6 matching bases. Trimming removed 4 bases at V and 2 bases at J, with 12 bases between. This CDR3 is 14 amino acids long. CDR1 and CDR2 from the germline V gene are SGHDN and FVKESK. The chain's CDR3 is CASSLMTGAYEQYF. The DNA for the CDR3 is TGTGCCAGCAGCCTTATGACAGGCGCCTACGAGCAGTACTTC.

The chain has TRBV29-1 and TRBJ2-7; TRBD1 agrees at 8 bases. CDR3 length equals 14 residues. Germline lookup yields CDR1 SQVTM and CDR2 ANQGSEA. The junction had 5 bases not matched to a gene; V was cut back by 4 bases and J by 0 bases. CDR3 sequence reads: CSVAGTGNSYEQYF. The CDR3 DNA sequence: TGCAGCGTTGCCGGGACAGGAAACTCCTACGAGCAGTACTTC.

CDR3 protein: CASSQERRATADSPLHF. For the CDR3, the DNA is TGCGCCAGCAGCCAAGAACGAAGGGCCACGGCCGATTCACCCCTCCACTTT. The chain carries TRBV4-1 and TRBJ1-6, with D uncertain. Trimming stripped 0 bases from V and 8 bases from J, with 17 bases between. The germline V gene encodes CDR1 MGHRA and CDR2 YSYEKL. The CDR3 is made up of 17 amino acids.

The rearrangement joins TRBV7-7 to TRBJ2-4; no clear D. Deletions cut 1 base from V and 9 bases from J, with 16 bases between. This CDR3 spans 15 amino acids. Per germline, CDR1 SSHAT and CDR2 FNYEAQ (reference sequence). The CDR3 DNA reads as TGTGCCAGCAGCTTAGAGACGGGCCACGACATCATTCAGTACTTC. This codes for CASSLETGHDIIQYF.

A few counts support this clone. This chain links TRBV29-1 with TRBJ1-1, with D unresolved. Trimming stripped 1 base from V and 10 bases from J, with 10 bases between. Per the germline V gene, CDR1 is SQVTM and CDR2 is ANQGSEA. This CDR3 spans 11 amino acids. In nucleotides, the CDR3 is TGCAGCGTTGAAGCTGTTGAGGGAGCTTTCTTT. This sequence encodes CSVEAVEGAFF.

The chain couples TRBV4-3 to TRBJ1-2, with D uncertain. V was trimmed by 0 bases and J by 2 bases, leaving 7 bases between them. The CDR3 covers 14 residues. Germline loops: CDR1 LGHNA, CDR2 YSLEER. The CDR3 sequence is CASSQDLGNYGYTF. Written as DNA, the CDR3 is TGCGCCAGCAGCCAAGATCTGGGGAACTATGGCTACACCTTC.

The chain uses TRBV20-1 and TRBJ2-7; D might be TRBD1 (5 bases). V lost 5 bases and J 7 bases, leaving 12 bases between the germline ends. The CDR3 length is 11 residues. CDR1 is DFQATT and CDR2 is SNEGSKA in the germline V gene (reference sequence). The CDR3 DNA reads as TGCAGTGCTCAGGGTGAAGGGGAGCAGTACTTC. Its protein is CSAQGEGEQYF.

The rearrangement joins TRBV13 to TRBJ2-1, with D perhaps TRBD2 (5 bases). The CDR3 sequence is 15 residues long. Germline V gene lookup returns CDR1 PRHDT and CDR2 FYEKMQ (reference sequence). V lost 1 base to trimming and J lost 5 bases, with 12 bases between them. CDR3 bases: TGTGCCAGCAGCTTAGTATATGAGGGAAACAATGAGCAGTTCTTC. Amino acids: CASSLVYEGNNEQFF.

This clone has a handful of counts. J is TRBJ1-5 and V is TRBV30, with D perhaps matching TRBD1 (6 bases). Per the germline V gene, CDR1 is GTSNPN and CDR2 is SVGIG (reference sequence). There are 13 residues in the CDR3. The V and J ends lost 2 bases and 3 bases respectively, with 8 bases between them. CDR3 nucleotide sequence: TGTGCCTGGAGTCCAGGGGACAATCAGCCCCAGCATTTT. Translation gives CAWSPGDNQPQHF.

V gene TRBV5-1 combines with J gene TRBJ2-2; no definite D call. CDR1 is SGHRS, CDR2 YFSETQ, per germline. Trimming pared 6 bases from V and 0 bases from J, leaving 3 bases between. The CDR3 is 12 amino acids. The CDR3: CASTANTGELFF. Written as DNA, the CDR3 is TGCGCCAGCACAGCGAACACCGGGGAGCTGTTTTTT.

This clone was counted only a few times. The chain employs TRBV6-5 and TRBJ2-7; unclear D gene. The germline CDR1 and CDR2 sequences are MNHEY and SVGAGI. CDR3 length: 13 residues. V lost 0 bases to trimming and J lost 5 bases, with 8 bases between them. The CDR3 bases are TGTGCCAGCAGTTACTCAGGGTCTGACGAGCAGTACTTC. Translation gives CASSYSGSDEQYF.

The CDR3 sequence is CASSLEAGPHYEQYF. CDR3 in DNA: TGTGCCAGCAGTTTAGAAGCGGGACCACACTACGAGCAGTACTTC. V gene TRBV27 combines with J gene TRBJ2-5; 7 nucleotides line up with TRBD2. The J call may be in error: the DNA end matches TRBJ2-7 better. Per the germline V gene, CDR1 is MNHEY and CDR2 is SMNVEV (reference sequence). The CDR3 covers 15 residues.

Details on this clone: Other DNA sequences in the sample encode the same CDR3. This sequence joins TRBV19 and TRBJ1-1; unclear D gene. The CDR3 totals 12 residues. V was clipped by 1 base and J by 4 bases, with 4 bases between them. The germline gives CDR1 LNHDA, CDR2 SQIVND (reference sequence). The CDR3 DNA is TGTGCCAGTAGTATAGGACGCACTGAAGCTTTCTTT. This gives the protein CASSIGRTEAFF.

This clone has more than one count but fewer than ten. V gene TRBV29-1 combines with J gene TRBJ2-7; tentatively, D is TRBD2 (6 bases). CDR1 is SQVTM and CDR2 is ANQGSEA in the germline V gene. V was cut by 5 bases and J by 1 base, with 12 bases left in between. This CDR3 spans 13 amino acids. DNA for the CDR3: TGCAGCGTTTCGGCTAGCGATTCCTACGAGCAGTACTTC. This encodes CSVSASDSYEQYF.

The genes are TRBV11-1 and TRBJ2-1; D is ambiguous. CDR1 and CDR2 from the germline V gene are SGHAT and FQDESV (reference sequence). The CDR3 covers 15 residues. Trimming pared 3 bases from V and 0 bases from J, leaving 9 bases between. This CDR3 reads CASSLSGGSYNEQFF. DNA for the CDR3: TGTGCCAGCAGCTTGAGTGGCGGCTCCTACAATGAGCAGTTCTTC.

The chain is built from TRBV30 and TRBJ2-3; the D call may be TRBD1 or TRBD2 (5 bases each). Germline CDR1 is GTSNPN and CDR2 is SVGIG (reference sequence). The CDR3 extends over 15 amino acids. V dropped 1 base and J dropped 0 bases, with 11 bases sitting between them. Here the CDR3 reads CAWSEVRGSTDTQYF. The CDR3 DNA reads TGTGCCTGGAGTGAGGTGAGGGGTAGCACAGATACGCAGTATTTT.

This clone occurred a few times. The gene calls are TRBV4-3 and TRBJ1-1; the D is unclear. Germline V gives CDR1 LGHNA, CDR2 YSLEER. The CDR3 loop spans 14 amino acids. V gave up 0 bases and J gave up 1 base, with 6 bases separating them. The CDR3 DNA reads TGCGCCAGCAGCCAAGAGATGGAGAACACTGAAGCTTTCTTT. Encoded protein: CASSQEMENTEAFF.

The chain recombines TRBV7-9 with TRBJ2-1; 7 bases fit TRBD1. V gave up 4 bases and J gave up 7 bases; unmatched junction bases: 4. CDR3 size: 13 residues. From germline, CDR1 is SEHNR and CDR2 FQNEAQ (reference sequence). The CDR3 sequence: CASSSRGSNEQFF. The CDR3, as DNA: TGTGCCAGCAGCTCCAGGGGGTCAAATGAGCAGTTCTTC.

The chain links TRBV7-6 to TRBJ2-7, with D unresolved. The CDR3 totals 14 residues. The V end was cut by 3 bases, the J end by 1 base, with 10 bases between. The germline V gene has CDR1 SGHVS and CDR2 FNYEAQ. CDR3 bases: TGTGCCAGCAGCTTGGTGGAGACTTCCTACGAGCAGTACTTC. Its protein is CASSLVETSYEQYF. Based on the CDR3 plus reference TRBV7-6 and TRBJ2-7, the full variable domain is GAGVSQSPRYKVTKRGQDVALRCDPISGHVSLYWYRQALGQGPEFLTYFNYEAQQDKSGLPNDRFSAERPEGSISTLTIQRTEQRDSAMYRCASSLVETSYEQYFGPGTRLTVT.

This chain links TRBV5-6 with TRBJ2-2; D gene ambiguous. CDR1 and CDR2 (germline): SGHDT, YYEEEE. The CDR3 loop spans 13 amino acids. V was trimmed by 2 bases and J by 6 bases, leaving 8 bases between them. Written as DNA, the CDR3 is TGTGCCAGCAGCTTCTACGGGCCCGGGGAGCTGTTTTTT. Its protein product is CASSFYGPGELFF. The full variable domain, with the rest looked up from reference TRBV5-6 and TRBJ2-2, is DAGVTQSPTHLIKTRGQQVTLRCSPKSGHDTVSWYQQALGQGPQFIFQYYEEEERQRGNFPDRFSGHQFPNYSSELNVNALLLGDSALYLCASSFYGPGELFFGEGSRLTVL.

The V and J genes are TRBV7-2 and TRBJ2-7, with D maybe TRBD1 (6 bases). V lost 3 bases and J 6 bases, leaving 9 bases between the germline ends. In germline, CDR1 is SGHTA, CDR2 FQGNSA. The CDR3 has 12 residues. CDR3 amino acids: CASSFTGTEQYF. The DNA for the CDR3 is TGTGCCAGCAGCTTTACAGGGACCGAGCAGTACTTC. The entire variable domain, with the rest obtained from reference TRBV7-2 and TRBJ2-7, is as follows: GAGVSQSPSNKVTEKGKDVELRCDPISGHTALYWYRQSLGQGLEFLIYFQGNSAPDKSGLPSDRFSAERTGGSVSTLTIQRTQQEDSAVYLCASSFTGTEQYFGPGTRLTVT.

V is TRBV9 and J is TRBJ1-2; D call uncertain. V shed 0 bases and J shed 3 bases, with 3 bases lying between them. The germline V gene has CDR1 SGDLS and CDR2 YYNGEE. The CDR3 loop spans 12 amino acids. CDR3 nucleotides: TGTGCCAGCAGCGTAGACCACTATGGCTACACCTTC. Translation: CASSVDHYGYTF. Based on the CDR3 plus reference TRBV9 and TRBJ1-2, the full variable domain is DSGVTQTPKHLITATGQRVTLRCSPRSGDLSVYWYQQSLDQGLQFLIQYYNGEERAKGNILERFSAQQFPDLHSELNLSSLELGDSALYFCASSVDHYGYTFGSGTRLTVV.

This clone has just a few counts. The chain carries TRBV27 and TRBJ2-7, with 10 bases fitting TRBD2. Germline CDR1 and CDR2: MNHEY and SMNVEV (reference sequence). Losses at the gene ends were 6 bases for V and 3 bases for J; bases not matched to a gene: 14. CDR3 length: 17 amino acids. The CDR3 bases are TGTGCCAGCAGCCCTGGGACTAGCGCCGTACGCCACTACGAGCAGTACTTC. This encodes CASSPGTSAVRHYEQYF.

This clone was detected a few times. The chain employs TRBV12-5 and TRBJ2-5; 7 bases are shared with TRBD2. CDR3 size: 15 residues. Trimming cost V 2 bases and J 4 bases; bases outside gene matches: 7. The germline V gene has CDR1 LGHNT and CDR2 FRNRAP. The CDR3, as DNA: TGTGCTAGTGGTTTGTGGGAGGGTGACCCAGAGACCCAGTACTTC. It is translated as CASGLWEGDPETQYF.

This rearrangement joins TRBV5-1 to TRBJ1-1, with 10 bases matching TRBD1. Germline V gene sequence: CDR1 SGHRS, CDR2 YFSETQ. The junction had 7 bases not matched to a gene; V was cut back by 4 bases and J by 10 bases. The CDR3 is 13 residues long. The CDR3 loop reads CASSLGTGEGAFF. DNA for the CDR3: TGCGCCAGCAGCCTAGGGACAGGGGAGGGAGCTTTCTTT.

This clone showed up just once. The V and J genes are TRBV11-2 and TRBJ1-1; no definite D call. The CDR3 loop spans 14 amino acids. V was cut by 2 bases and J by 5 bases, with 12 bases left in between. CDR1 and CDR2 (germline): SGHAT, FQNNGV. The CDR3 nucleotides are TGTGCCAGCAGCTTATATTGGGGATCGACTGAAGCTTTCTTT. Encoded protein: CASSLYWGSTEAFF.

This clone was seen only once. V gene TRBV15 combines with J gene TRBJ2-7; D possibly corresponds to TRBD2 (5 bases). Germline V gene data show CDR1 as LNHNV and CDR2 as YYDKDF (reference sequence). V was pared by 11 bases and J by 4 bases, with 27 bases between. The CDR3 consists of 16 residues. The CDR3 here is CAVPPTGHGNRYEQYF. In DNA, the CDR3 is TGTGCCGTCCCCCCAACGGGCCACGGGAACCGATACGAGCAGTACTTC.

This clone was seen ten or more times. The V and J genes are TRBV11-2 and TRBJ2-3; D may be TRBD2 (6 bases). Germline V gene data show CDR1 as SGHAT and CDR2 as FQNNGV. Between the trimmed V and J ends, which lost 3 bases and 6 bases, there was a span of 19 bases. The CDR3 covers 16 residues. This CDR3 is CASSLWGDSSWDTQYF. CDR3 in DNA: TGTGCCAGCAGCTTGTGGGGGGACTCGTCCTGGGATACGCAGTATTTT.

As DNA, the CDR3 is TGCGCCAGCCTCCTAGGGGAGACCCAGTACTTC. It specifies CASLLGETQYF. The chain has TRBV5-1 and TRBJ2-5; D ambiguous. CDR3 size: 11 residues. V lost 7 bases to trimming and J lost 5 bases, with 9 bases between them. CDR1 and CDR2 from the germline V gene are SGHRS and YFSETQ.